In its sample, the clone carrying this T cell receptor (beta chain) was seen a few times. Each CDR3 protein is one row after TCRdb ran MiXCR on the RT-PCR reads. The sample yields around 700,000 distinct CDR3 sequences, 13% to 15% seen once. Sample: memory CD4+ T cells from blood. The TCR originated in a female donor in good health, serving as a healthy control.

The CDR3 coding sequence is TGTGCCAGCAGACTAGCGGGAGCTAATGAGCAGTTCTTC. Translating it yields CASRLAGANEQFF. The chain has TRBV12-3 or TRBV12-4 and TRBJ2-1; TRBD2 agrees at 11 bases. Trimming took 6 bases from V and 7 from J; bases not matched to a gene: 2. CDR3 length equals 13 residues.